The sequence of this T cell receptor (beta chain) was determined in a study of blood T cell repertoires in COVID-19. The J segment lost 1 base and the V segment lost 7 bases, leaving 3 bases of the junction unmatched. Germline assignment: CDR1 KGHDR and CDR2 SFDVKD. This CDR3 spans 14 amino acids. Recruited during active infection, patients (from Seattle) were subsequently followed longitudinally. The data were produced by immunoSEQ multiplex PCR, yet TCRdb's version contains in-frame clones alone and is incomplete. The sample lists 300,000 or so clones; approximately 91% were seen once. The chain combines TRBV24-1 with TRBJ1-5, with 7 nucleotides matching TRBD1. The sequenced sample consisted of peripheral blood. This TCR was recovered from a woman aged 25 to 39 with COVID-19, enrolled during active disease. In DNA form, the CDR3 reads TGTGCCACCAGCGAGACAGGGAGCAATCAGCCCCAGCATTTT. Translated: CATSETGSNQPQHF.